One TCR beta chain is described in this entry. Trimming removed 0 bases at V and 0 bases at J, with 6 bases between. The length of the CDR3 is 14 residues. Germline CDR1 SGHNT, CDR2 YYREEE (reference sequence). Original handling: Amplification of reference gene primers provided the estimated nucleated cell counts. TCRdb keeps only in-frame clones here, not all; method: immunoSEQ multiplex PCR. For V, J and clone size, that table is used; D and trimming come from the DNA. The sample lists 70,000 or so clones; around nine tenths were seen once. This sample stems from a study of blood T cell repertoires in COVID-19. Study in general: Samples taken during acute and convalescent COVID-19 were collected in the United States, Italy and Spain. Nucleic acid was either cDNA or gDNA, and it came from T cells, B-cell-depleted T cells, or PBMCs.

Material: peripheral blood. The sequence was collected from a human donor in a cohort sampled during active COVID-19. The J gene is TRBJ1-2, the V gene TRBV5-4; D is undetermined. The CDR3 DNA follows: TGTGCCAGCAGCTTGGGAGGAACTAACTATGGCTACACCTTC. It codes for CASSLGGTNYGYTF.